The 4 T cell receptor beta chains reported below all come from one sample, sequenced in a study of shared clonotypes between healthy human individuals. Produced via immunoSEQ multiplex PCR; TCRdb's table is partial and in-frame only. This sample yields about 470,000 clones, of which about four fifths are seen a single time; roughly 13% belongs to the top ten. Sequencing was done on a sample of PBMCs. These receptors came from a woman aged 40-49 years in good health. Some clones in this sample may be carry-over from other donors' samples.

V gene TRBV15 combines with J gene TRBJ2-7; D is uncertain. Trimming took 0 bases from V and 7 from J, leaving 7 bases between them. The CDR3 contains 12 residues. Germline loops: CDR1 LNHNV, CDR2 YYDKDF (reference sequence). The CDR3 spells CATSRDLVEQYF. The CDR3 region has the DNA TGTGCCACCAGCAGAGATCTTGTTGAGCAGTACTTC.

The gene calls are TRBV11-2 and TRBJ2-1; D is unclear. Per germline, CDR1 SGHAT and CDR2 FQNNGV. This CDR3 contains 16 residues. V was pared by 1 base and J by 5 bases, with 15 bases between. The CDR3 sequence is CASSLVRLRSHNEQFF. The CDR3 DNA follows: TGTGCCAGCAGCTTAGTGAGGTTGAGATCCCACAATGAGCAGTTCTTC.

The chain joins TRBV6-6 to TRBJ2-7; 8 nucleotides line up with TRBD1. Germline-derived CDR1 and CDR2 are MNHNY and SVGAGI (reference sequence). The length of the CDR3 is 15 residues. V shed 6 bases and J 2 bases; nucleotides not matched to a gene: 9. CDR3 loop: CASSHHGQGTYEQYF. In DNA form, the CDR3 reads TGTGCCAGCAGCCACCACGGACAGGGTACCTACGAGCAGTACTTC.

CDR3 nucleotides: TGTGCCAGCAGCTTAGGGAGCTCCTACGAGCAGTACTTC. Protein sequence: CASSLGSSYEQYF. The chain joins TRBV13 to TRBJ2-7; D not certain. V dropped 0 bases and J dropped 0 bases, with 3 bases sitting between them. CDR1 and CDR2 from the germline V gene are PRHDT and FYEKMQ (reference sequence). There are 13 residues in the CDR3.